This T cell receptor beta chain was retrieved from a study of CD8+CD57+ T cells in acquired aplastic anemia. The CDR3 runs to 16 residues. Trimming removed 0 bases from V and 10 bases from J, with 16 bases in between. Looked up from germline, CDR1 is LGHNA and CDR2 is YNFKEQ. Flow cytometry had shown expanded CD8+CD57+ cells in the patients chosen for sequencing. Using genomic DNA as the template, TCR beta VDJ and CDR3 profiling was carried out. TCRdb reprocessed the reads with MiXCR, giving one entry per CDR3 protein. There are 250,000 to 350,000 distinct CDR3 sequences in the sample; around three fifths occur only once, and 1% to 1.5% lies in the top ten.

The TCR sequence derives from a human donor with aplastic anemia. This chain connects TRBV4-2 to TRBJ1-6; D uncertain. The sample taken for sequencing was sorted CD4+, CD8+, or CD8+CD57+ T cells (not recorded which) from PBMCs. Here the CDR3 reads CASSQDSSQRESPLHF. In DNA, the CDR3 is TGTGCCAGCAGCCAAGATAGTTCTCAGAGGGAGTCACCCCTCCACTTT.